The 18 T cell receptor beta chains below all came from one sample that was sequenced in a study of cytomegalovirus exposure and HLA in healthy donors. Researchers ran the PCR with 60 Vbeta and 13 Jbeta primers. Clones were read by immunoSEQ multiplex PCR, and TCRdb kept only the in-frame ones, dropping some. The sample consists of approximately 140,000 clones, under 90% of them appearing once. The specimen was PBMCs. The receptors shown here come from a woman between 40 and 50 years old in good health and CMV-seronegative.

CDR3 residues: CASSEYEGGEDTEAFF. The CDR3 DNA follows: TGTGCCAGCAGTGAATATGAGGGAGGGGAGGACACTGAAGCTTTCTTT. The chain is built from TRBV25-1 and TRBJ1-1; D perhaps matches TRBD1 (5 bases). Trimming took 0 bases from V and 3 from J, leaving 14 bases between them. CDR3 length equals 16 residues. Germline V lookup: CDR1 MGHDK, CDR2 SYGVNS.

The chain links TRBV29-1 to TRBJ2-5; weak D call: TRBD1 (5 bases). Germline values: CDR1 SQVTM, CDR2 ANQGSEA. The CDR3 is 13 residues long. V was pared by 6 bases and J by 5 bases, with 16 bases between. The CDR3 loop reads CSVRGRVVETQYF. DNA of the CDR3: TGCAGCGTAAGGGGTCGGGTCGTGGAGACCCAGTACTTC.

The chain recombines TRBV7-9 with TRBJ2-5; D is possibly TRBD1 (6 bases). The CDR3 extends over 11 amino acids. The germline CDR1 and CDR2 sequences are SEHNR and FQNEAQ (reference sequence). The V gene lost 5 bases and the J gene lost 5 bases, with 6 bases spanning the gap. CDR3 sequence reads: CASSQGETQYF. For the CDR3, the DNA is TGTGCCAGCAGCCAGGGGGAGACCCAGTACTTC.

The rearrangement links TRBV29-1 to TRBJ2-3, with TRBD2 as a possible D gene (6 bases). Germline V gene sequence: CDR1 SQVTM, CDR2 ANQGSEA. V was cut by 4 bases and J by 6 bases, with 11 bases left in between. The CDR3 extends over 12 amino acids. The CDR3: CSVVAGSDTQYF. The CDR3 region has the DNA TGCAGCGTTGTGGCGGGATCGGATACGCAGTATTTT.

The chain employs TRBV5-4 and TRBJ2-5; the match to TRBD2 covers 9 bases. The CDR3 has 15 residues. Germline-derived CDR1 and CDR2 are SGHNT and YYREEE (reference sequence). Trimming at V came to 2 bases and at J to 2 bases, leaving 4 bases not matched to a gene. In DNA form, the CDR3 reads TGTGCCAGCAGCTTTGGCGGGGGGGCACAAGAGACCCAGTACTTC. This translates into CASSFGGGAQETQYF.

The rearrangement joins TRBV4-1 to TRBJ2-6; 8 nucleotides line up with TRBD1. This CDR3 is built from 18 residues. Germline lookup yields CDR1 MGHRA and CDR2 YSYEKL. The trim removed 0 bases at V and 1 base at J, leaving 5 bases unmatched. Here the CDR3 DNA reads TGCGCCAGCAGCCAAGACCCAGGGGGCGCATCTGGGGCCAACGTCCTGACTTTC. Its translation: CASSQDPGGASGANVLTF.

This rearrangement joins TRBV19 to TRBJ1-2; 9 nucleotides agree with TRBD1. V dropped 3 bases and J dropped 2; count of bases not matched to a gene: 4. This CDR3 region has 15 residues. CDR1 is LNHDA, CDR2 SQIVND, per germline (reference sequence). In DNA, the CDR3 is TGTGCCAGTAGTATTTCCGACAGGGGGAACTATGGCTACACCTTC. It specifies CASSISDRGNYGYTF.

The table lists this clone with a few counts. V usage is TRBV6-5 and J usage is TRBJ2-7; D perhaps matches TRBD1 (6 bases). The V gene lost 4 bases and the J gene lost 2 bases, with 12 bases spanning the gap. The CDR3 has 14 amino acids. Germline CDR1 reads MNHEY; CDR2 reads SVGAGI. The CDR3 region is CASSSAGDTYEQYF. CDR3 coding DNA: TGTGCCAGCAGTTCGGCAGGGGACACCTACGAGCAGTACTTC.

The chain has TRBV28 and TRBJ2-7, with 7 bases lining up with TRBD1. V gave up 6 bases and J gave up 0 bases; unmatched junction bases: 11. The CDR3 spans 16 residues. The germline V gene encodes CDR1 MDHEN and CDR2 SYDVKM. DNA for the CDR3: TGTGCCAGCAGATTAGGGGGCCCCTATAGCTCCTACGAGCAGTACTTC. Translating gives CASRLGGPYSSYEQYF.

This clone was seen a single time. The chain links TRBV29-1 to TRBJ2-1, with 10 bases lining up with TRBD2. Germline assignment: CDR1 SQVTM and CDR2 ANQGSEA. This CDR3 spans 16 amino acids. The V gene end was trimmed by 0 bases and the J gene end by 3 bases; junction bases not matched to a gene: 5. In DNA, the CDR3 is TGCAGCGTTGAAGATTGGTCTAGCGGGAGCTACAATGAGCAGTTCTTC. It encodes CSVEDWSSGSYNEQFF.

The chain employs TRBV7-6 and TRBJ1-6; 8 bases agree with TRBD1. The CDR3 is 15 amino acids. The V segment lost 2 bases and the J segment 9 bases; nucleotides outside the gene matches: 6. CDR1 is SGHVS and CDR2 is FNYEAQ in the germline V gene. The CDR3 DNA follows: TGTGCCAGCAGCTTATCCCAGGGGGCAGGTTCACCCCTCCACTTT. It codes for CASSLSQGAGSPLHF.

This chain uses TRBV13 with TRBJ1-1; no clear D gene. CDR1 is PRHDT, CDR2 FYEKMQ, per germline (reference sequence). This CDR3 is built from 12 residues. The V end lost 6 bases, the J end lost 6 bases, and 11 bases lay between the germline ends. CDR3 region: CASSQTGAEAFF. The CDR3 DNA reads TGTGCCAGCAGTCAAACCGGGGCTGAAGCTTTCTTT. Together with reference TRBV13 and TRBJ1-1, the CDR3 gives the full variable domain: AAGVIQSPRHLIKEKRETATLKCYPIPRHDTVYWYQQGPGQDPQFLISFYEKMQSDKGSIPDRFSAQQFSDYHSELNMSSLELGDSALYFCASSQTGAEAFFGQGTRLTVV.

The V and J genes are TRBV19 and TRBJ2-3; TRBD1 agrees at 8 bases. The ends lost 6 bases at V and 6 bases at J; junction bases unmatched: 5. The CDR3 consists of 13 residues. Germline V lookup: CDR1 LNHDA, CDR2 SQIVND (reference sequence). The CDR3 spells CASSGQGSDTQYF. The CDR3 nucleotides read TGTGCCAGTAGCGGACAGGGATCGGATACGCAGTATTTT.

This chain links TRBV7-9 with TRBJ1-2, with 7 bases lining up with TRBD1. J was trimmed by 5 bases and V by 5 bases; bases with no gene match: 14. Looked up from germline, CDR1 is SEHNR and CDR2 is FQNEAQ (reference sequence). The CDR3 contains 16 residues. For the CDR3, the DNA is TGTGCCAGCAGCCCGGCGGGGACAGCCACTTTGTATGGCTACACCTTC. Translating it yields CASSPAGTATLYGYTF.

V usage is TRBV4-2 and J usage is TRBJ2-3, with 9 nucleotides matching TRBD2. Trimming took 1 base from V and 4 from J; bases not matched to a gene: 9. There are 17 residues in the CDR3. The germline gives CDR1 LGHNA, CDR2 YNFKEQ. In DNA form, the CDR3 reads TGTGCCAGCAGCCAAGGAAAGGCGGGGGGGGGCGCAGATACGCAGTATTTT. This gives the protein CASSQGKAGGGADTQYF.

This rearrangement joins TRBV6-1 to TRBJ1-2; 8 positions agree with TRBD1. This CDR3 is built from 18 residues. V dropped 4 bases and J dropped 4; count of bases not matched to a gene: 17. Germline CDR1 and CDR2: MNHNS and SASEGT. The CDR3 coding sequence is TGTGCCAGCAGTGCTAACCGGGACAGGTTCTACTTGGGCTATGGCTACACCTTC. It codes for CASSANRDRFYLGYGYTF.

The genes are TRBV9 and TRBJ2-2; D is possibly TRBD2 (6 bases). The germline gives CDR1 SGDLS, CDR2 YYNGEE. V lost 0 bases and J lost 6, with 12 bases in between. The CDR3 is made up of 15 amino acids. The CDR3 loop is CASSVGGRLAGELFF. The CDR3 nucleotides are TGTGCCAGCAGCGTAGGAGGGAGGCTGGCCGGGGAGCTGTTTTTT.

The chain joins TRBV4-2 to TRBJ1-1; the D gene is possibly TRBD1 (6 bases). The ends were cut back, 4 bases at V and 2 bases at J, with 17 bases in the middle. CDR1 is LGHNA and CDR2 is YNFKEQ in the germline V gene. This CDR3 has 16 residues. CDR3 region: CASSLRGLGVNTEAFF. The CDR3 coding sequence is TGTGCCAGCAGCCTCAGGGGTCTGGGGGTAAACACTGAAGCTTTCTTT.